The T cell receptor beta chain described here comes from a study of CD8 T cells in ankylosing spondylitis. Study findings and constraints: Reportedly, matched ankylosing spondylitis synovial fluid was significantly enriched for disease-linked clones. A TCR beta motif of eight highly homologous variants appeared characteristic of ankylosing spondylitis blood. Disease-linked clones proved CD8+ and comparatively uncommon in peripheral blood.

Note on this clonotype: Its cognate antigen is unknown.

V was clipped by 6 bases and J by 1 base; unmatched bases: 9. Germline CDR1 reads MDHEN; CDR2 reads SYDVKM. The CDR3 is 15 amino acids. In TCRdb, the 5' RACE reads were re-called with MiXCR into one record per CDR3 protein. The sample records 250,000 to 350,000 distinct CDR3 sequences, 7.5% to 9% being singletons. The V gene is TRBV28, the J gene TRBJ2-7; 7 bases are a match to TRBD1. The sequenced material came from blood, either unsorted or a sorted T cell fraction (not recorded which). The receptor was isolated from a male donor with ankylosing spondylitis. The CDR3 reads CASSVVQGDSYEQYF. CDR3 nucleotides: TGTGCCAGCAGCGTTGTGCAGGGGGATTCCTACGAGCAGTACTTC.